The TCR beta chain under discussion was sequenced for a study of CDR3 diversity in severe acne. MiXCR, applied by TCRdb to the PCR reads, yields one record per CDR3 protein. Of around 91,000 distinct CDR3 sequences in the sample, around 49% were seen once. The source of this sequence is a male donor in good health, without acne. The sample comprised blood.

The CDR3 here is CASSVDGNTDTQYF. Here the CDR3 DNA reads TGTGCCAGCAGTGTGGACGGAAACACAGATACGCAGTATTTT. This chain uses TRBV12-3 or TRBV12-4 with TRBJ2-3; D gene ambiguous. The length of the CDR3 is 14 residues. Trimming removed 5 bases from V and 2 bases from J, with 11 bases in between.